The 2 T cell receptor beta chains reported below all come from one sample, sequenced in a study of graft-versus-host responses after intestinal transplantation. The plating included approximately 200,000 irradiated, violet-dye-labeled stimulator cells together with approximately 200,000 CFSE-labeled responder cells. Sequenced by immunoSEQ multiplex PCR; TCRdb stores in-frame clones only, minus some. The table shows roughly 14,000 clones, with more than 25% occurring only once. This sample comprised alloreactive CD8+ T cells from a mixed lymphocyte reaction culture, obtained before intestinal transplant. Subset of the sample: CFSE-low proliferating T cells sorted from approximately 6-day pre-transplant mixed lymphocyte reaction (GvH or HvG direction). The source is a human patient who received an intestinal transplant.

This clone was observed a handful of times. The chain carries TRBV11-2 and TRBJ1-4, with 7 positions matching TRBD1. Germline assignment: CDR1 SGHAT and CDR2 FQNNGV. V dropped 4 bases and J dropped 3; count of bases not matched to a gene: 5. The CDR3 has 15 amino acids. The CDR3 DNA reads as TGTGCCAGCAGCTCGTCCGGGACAGCTAATGAAAAACTGTTTTTT. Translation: CASSSSGTANEKLFF. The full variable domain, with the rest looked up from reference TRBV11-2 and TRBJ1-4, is EAGVAQSPRYKIIEKRQSVAFWCNPISGHATLYWYQQILGQGPKLLIQFQNNGVVDDSQLPKDRFSAERLKGVDSTLKIQPAKLEDSAVYLCASSSSGTANEKLFFGSGTQLSVL.

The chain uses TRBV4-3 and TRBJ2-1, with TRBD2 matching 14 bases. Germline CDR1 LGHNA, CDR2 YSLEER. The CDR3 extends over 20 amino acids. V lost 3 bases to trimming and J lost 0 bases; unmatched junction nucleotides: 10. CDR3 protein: CASSHFGTSGGPLSYNEQFF. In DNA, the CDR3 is TGCGCCAGCAGCCATTTTGGGACTAGCGGGGGACCCCTCTCCTACAATGAGCAGTTCTTC.